This passage covers 24 T cell receptor beta chains from one sample sequenced in a study of regulatory T cells in long-lasting Graves disease. Assembly of TCR beta libraries relied on iRepertoire HTBI primers together with Arm-PCR of CDR3 regions. Each CDR3 protein gets one entry after TCRdb re-called the multiplex PCR reads with MiXCR. The data contain roughly 500,000 distinct CDR3 sequences, about 22% of them singletons. Time point denoted: persistent/refractory GD, antithyroid drugs over 5 years with positive TRAb. There was RNA extracted from PBMCs, and the TCR library was made from it. This sample comprised peripheral blood mononuclear cells (PBMCs), obtained when the disease was refractory, from a patient treated with antithyroid drugs. These receptors all come from a female donor with Graves disease.

This chain links TRBV11-3 with TRBJ2-2, with 7 positions matching TRBD1. CDR3 size: 17 residues. Trimming cost V 3 bases and J 8 bases; bases outside gene matches: 15. Germline values: CDR1 SGHNT, CDR2 YENEEA. CDR3 sequence: CASSFYRRTGGEGELFF. The CDR3, as DNA: TGTGCCAGCAGCTTCTATCGTAGGACAGGAGGAGAAGGGGAGCTGTTTTTT.

This clonotype appeared a few times. This chain joins TRBV30 and TRBJ1-2, with 7 positions matching TRBD1. This CDR3 contains 14 residues. CDR1 is GTSNPN and CDR2 is SVGIG in the germline V gene (reference sequence). After removal of 2 bases from V and 5 bases from J, the junction contained 8 bases not matched to a gene. The CDR3 nucleotides are TGTGCCTGGAGTCCCCTCGGACAGGCTTATGGCTACACCTTC. As protein: CAWSPLGQAYGYTF.

The CDR3 coding sequence is TGTGCCAGCAGCGCCGGCGGAGGGACAGGAGCTTCACCCCTCCACTTT. Residues: CASSAGGGTGASPLHF. The chain has TRBV9 and TRBJ1-6, with 8 bases fitting TRBD1. V was pared by 3 bases and J by 9 bases, with 11 bases of the junction left unmatched. CDR3 length equals 16 residues. Germline loops: CDR1 SGDLS, CDR2 YYNGEE.

This rearrangement joins TRBV30 to TRBJ1-5; no clear D. CDR1 GTSNPN and CDR2 SVGIG come from the germline V gene (reference sequence). The CDR3 is 12 residues long. V dropped 2 bases and J dropped 9 bases, with 11 bases sitting between them. The CDR3 reads CAWSSQLGPQHF. CDR3 DNA: TGTGCCTGGAGTTCCCAGTTAGGGCCCCAGCATTTT.

V and J are TRBV7-9 and TRBJ2-7, with D possibly TRBD1 on 6 matching bases. The CDR3 sequence is 14 residues long. Trimming stripped 5 bases from V and 2 bases from J, with 13 bases between. CDR1 and CDR2 from the germline V gene are SEHNR and FQNEAQ (reference sequence). This CDR3 is CASSLRTATYEQYF. Written as DNA, the CDR3 is TGTGCCAGCAGCCTCCGGACAGCGACCTACGAGCAGTACTTC.

This clonotype was picked up many times. V gene TRBV28 combines with J gene TRBJ1-5; no clear D gene. CDR1 MDHEN and CDR2 SYDVKM come from the germline V gene. Trimming stripped 1 base from V and 11 bases from J, with 9 bases between. The CDR3 spans 12 residues. CDR3 in DNA: TGTGCCAGCAGTTTATACGGTGGGGCCCAGCATTTT. Encoded protein: CASSLYGGAQHF.

This clonotype was detected only a few times. The chain uses TRBV7-9 and TRBJ2-5, with 8 bases fitting TRBD1. Trimming at V came to 3 bases and at J to 5 bases, leaving 5 bases not matched to a gene. Germline V gene sequence: CDR1 SEHNR, CDR2 FQNEAQ (reference sequence). This CDR3 has 14 residues. CDR3 amino acids: CASSFSDRGETQYF. In nucleotides, the CDR3 is TGTGCCAGCAGCTTCTCCGACAGGGGTGAGACCCAGTACTTC.

This clonotype showed up many times. CDR3 loop: CASKQGLNTEAFF. The CDR3 DNA reads TGTGCCAGCAAACAGGGCTTGAACACTGAAGCTTTCTTT. The V call is TRBV11-2, the J call TRBJ1-1; a weak D match, TRBD1 (6 bases). V lost 7 bases and J 0 bases, leaving 9 bases between the germline ends. Germline lookup yields CDR1 SGHAT and CDR2 FQNNGV. The length of the CDR3 is 13 residues.

This clonotype was detected ten times or more. The chain carries TRBV28 and TRBJ1-1, with D possibly matching TRBD1 (6 bases). Looked up from germline, CDR1 is MDHEN and CDR2 is SYDVKM. V was cut by 3 bases and J by 1 base, with 18 bases left in between. The length of the CDR3 is 17 residues. Written as DNA, the CDR3 is TGTGCCAGCAGTTTGGAAGGGGGGTTCAGGCCGAACACTGAAGCTTTCTTT. Its translation is CASSLEGGFRPNTEAFF.

The CDR3 DNA sequence: TGTGCCAGCAGCTTATTTCCCCGGGGACAGGGTGGCGACGAGCAGTACTTC. It is translated as CASSLFPRGQGGDEQYF. The V gene is TRBV7-2, the J gene TRBJ2-7; 9 nucleotides align to TRBD1. Germline assignment: CDR1 SGHTA and CDR2 FQGNSA. The CDR3 sequence is 17 residues long. After removal of 2 bases from V and 5 bases from J, the junction contained 13 bases not matched to a gene.

The V and J genes are TRBV28 and TRBJ2-5, with D possibly TRBD2 on 6 matching bases. Germline CDR1 reads MDHEN; CDR2 reads SYDVKM. This CDR3 has 16 amino acids. V was shortened by 6 bases and J by 2 bases, with 19 bases between the two germline ends. CDR3 DNA: TGTGCCAGCAGCACCGGGGGAGCGGAAACGCAAGAGACCCAGTACTTC. This gives the protein CASSTGGAETQETQYF. Full variable domain (missing parts from reference TRBV28 and TRBJ2-5): DVKVTQSSRYLVKRTGEKVFLECVQDMDHENMFWYRQDPGLGLRLIYFSYDVKMKEKGDIPEGYSVSREKKERFSLILESASTNQTSMYLCASSTGGAETQETQYFGPGTRLLVL.

The CDR3, as DNA: TGCAGCGTTGAAATCGGGCAGGGCCATACCTACGAGCAGTACTTC. It yields the protein CSVEIGQGHTYEQYF. The chain has TRBV29-1 and TRBJ2-7, with a weak D call TRBD1 (5 bases). V lost 2 bases and J lost 2, with 16 bases in between. The CDR3 covers 15 residues. Germline CDR1 SQVTM, CDR2 ANQGSEA.

This clonotype was counted a few times. This rearrangement joins TRBV7-3 to TRBJ1-3; tentative D call: TRBD1 (6 bases). Trimming cost V 3 bases and J 7 bases, with 19 bases left between them. From germline, CDR1 is SGHTA and CDR2 FQGTGA. This CDR3 region has 16 residues. The CDR3 nucleotides read TGTGCCAGCAGCTTCCAACCTCCGGGACAAGGGAACACCATATATTTT. It yields the protein CASSFQPPGQGNTIYF.

In DNA form, the CDR3 reads TGCAGCGGACTAGCGGGACGGGAGACCCAGTACTTC. Protein sequence: CSGLAGRETQYF. This chain links TRBV20-1 with TRBJ2-5; 12 bases are shared with TRBD2. CDR1 is DFQATT and CDR2 is SNEGSKA in the germline V gene (reference sequence). The CDR3 has 12 amino acids.

This clonotype has only a few counts. The chain links TRBV5-1 to TRBJ2-2; D unclear. The V end was cut by 3 bases, the J end by 4 bases, with 4 bases between. There are 12 residues in the CDR3. Germline V gene sequence: CDR1 SGHRS, CDR2 YFSETQ. CDR3 in amino acids: CASSSPTGELFF. Here the CDR3 DNA reads TGCGCCAGCAGCTCCCCCACCGGGGAGCTGTTTTTT.

The chain uses TRBV19 and TRBJ2-7; D gene uncertain. Per the germline V gene, CDR1 is LNHDA and CDR2 is SQIVND (reference sequence). V lost 6 bases to trimming and J lost 2 bases, with 11 bases between them. This CDR3 comprises 13 residues. The DNA for the CDR3 is TGTGCCAGTAGCAATGGCGATGCCTACGAGCAGTACTTC. It encodes CASSNGDAYEQYF.

This clonotype was recorded a few times. This sequence joins TRBV7-2 and TRBJ1-4; 8 nucleotides agree with TRBD1. Germline trimming cut 5 bases from V and 8 bases from J; bases unmatched to any gene: 10. This CDR3 has 15 residues. The germline CDR1 and CDR2 sequences are SGHTA and FQGNSA. DNA for the CDR3: TGTGCCAGCAGCATACGGACAGGGTCGGGGGAAAAACTGTTTTTT. Its translation is CASSIRTGSGEKLFF.

This clonotype has just a few counts. The chain combines TRBV10-3 with TRBJ1-5; D is uncertain. Deletions cut 3 bases from V and 0 bases from J, with 9 bases between. The CDR3 spans 15 residues. Looked up from germline, CDR1 is ENHRY and CDR2 is SYGVKD. The CDR3 spells CAISDPGDSNQPQHF. DNA of the CDR3: TGTGCCATCAGTGATCCAGGAGATAGCAATCAGCCCCAGCATTTT.

Ten or more counts support this clonotype. The chain links TRBV11-2 to TRBJ2-2; a possible D gene is TRBD2 (7 bases). Per the germline V gene, CDR1 is SGHAT and CDR2 is FQNNGV. Trimming cost V 8 bases and J 1 base, with 14 bases left between them. This CDR3 is 15 amino acids long. This chain's CDR3 is CASSRGGMNTGELFF. CDR3 sequence (DNA): TGTGCCAGCTCCAGGGGAGGGATGAACACCGGGGAGCTGTTTTTT.

Remarks on this clonotype: A read error may explain this, as a much larger clone is one base away. The rearrangement joins TRBV28 to TRBJ2-7, with 8 bases matching TRBD1. The CDR3 extends over 14 amino acids. After removal of 7 bases from V and 0 bases from J, the junction contained 5 bases not matched to a gene. The V gene's germline CDR1 is MDHEN and CDR2 SYDVKM. This chain's CDR3 is CASIAQGDSYEQYF. The CDR3 DNA follows: TGTGCCAGCATTGCACAGGGGGACTCCTACGAGCAGTACTTC.

This clonotype has a count of ten or more. Germline is not matched at one junction end, which may reflect a read error. The rearrangement joins TRBV20-1 to TRBJ1-4; TRBD1 might be the D (6 bases). Germline CDR1 and CDR2: DFQATT and SNEGSKA (reference sequence). The CDR3 totals 14 residues. The CDR3 DNA reads as TGCAGTGCCGTGGCCGGGACAACAAATGAAAAACTGTTTTTT. Protein sequence: CSAVAGTTNEKLFF.

This clonotype has a count of ten or more. The genes are TRBV5-5 and TRBJ1-5; 7 bases are shared with TRBD1. Trimming took 2 bases from V and 6 from J; bases not matched to a gene: 8. The CDR3 covers 15 residues. Looked up from germline, CDR1 is SGHKS and CDR2 is YYEKEE (reference sequence). The CDR3 DNA sequence: TGTGCCAGCAGCTTCGAGGGGGCGAAGACTCAGCCCCAGCATTTT. Translated, it gives CASSFEGAKTQPQHF.

This clonotype has a count of ten or more. V gene TRBV20-1 combines with J gene TRBJ2-7; 8 positions match TRBD1. CDR3 length equals 13 residues. The V and J ends lost 7 bases and 2 bases, in that order; junction bases with no gene match: 7. Germline V lookup: CDR1 DFQATT, CDR2 SNEGSKA (reference sequence). CDR3 sequence: CSVTRDRTYEQYF. CDR3 DNA: TGCAGTGTCACCCGGGACAGGACCTACGAGCAGTACTTC.

This clonotype was seen ten or more times. The gene calls are TRBV10-2 and TRBJ1-1; TRBD1 might be the D (6 bases). The CDR3 runs 13 residues. V lost 6 bases, J lost 0 bases, and 8 bases lay in between. Germline V gene sequence: CDR1 WSHSY, CDR2 SAAADI. In DNA, the CDR3 is TGCGCCAGCAGCAGGGACATGAACACTGAAGCTTTCTTT. Protein sequence: CASSRDMNTEAFF.